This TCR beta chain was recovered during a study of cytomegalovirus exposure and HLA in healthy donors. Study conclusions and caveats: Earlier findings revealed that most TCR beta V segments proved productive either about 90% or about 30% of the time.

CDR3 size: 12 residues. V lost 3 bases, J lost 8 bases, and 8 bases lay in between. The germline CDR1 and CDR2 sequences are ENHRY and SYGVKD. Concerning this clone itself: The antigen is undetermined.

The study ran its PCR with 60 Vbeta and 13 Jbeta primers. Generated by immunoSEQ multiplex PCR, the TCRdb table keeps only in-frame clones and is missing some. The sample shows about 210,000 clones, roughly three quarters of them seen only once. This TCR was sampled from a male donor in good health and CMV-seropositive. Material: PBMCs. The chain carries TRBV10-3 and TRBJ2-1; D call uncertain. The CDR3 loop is CAISDQAYEQFF. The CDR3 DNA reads TGTGCCATCAGTGACCAAGCGTATGAGCAGTTCTTC.